The clone carrying this T cell receptor beta chain has a single count. The data belong to a study of blood T cell repertoires in COVID-19. Overall study: The study drew acute and convalescent COVID-19 samples from the United States, Italy and Spain. T cells, B-cell-depleted T cells, or PBMCs supplied cDNA or gDNA.

V gave up 8 bases and J gave up 4 bases; unmatched junction bases: 6. There are 14 residues in the CDR3. Germline CDR1 reads SGHTA; CDR2 reads FQGNSA. Under the authors' procedure: Estimation of nucleated cell counts relied on the amplification of reference gene primers. Profiled with immunoSEQ multiplex PCR; TCRdb holds only in-frame clones, not every one. The DNA was the basis for D and trimming; V, J and clone size are from that table. Among about 43,000 clones listed, roughly 90% were seen once. Input material: peripheral blood. The TCR originated in a man in his 60s with active COVID-19. The chain couples TRBV7-2 to TRBJ2-1; TRBD2 aligns across 9 bases. CDR3 region: CASSGLALYNEQFF. DNA for the CDR3: TGTGCCAGCTCGGGACTAGCATTGTACAATGAGCAGTTCTTC.